A single sample is the source of the 15 T cell receptor beta chains below, sequenced in a study of regulatory T cells in long-lasting Graves disease. Specified time point: newly diagnosed GD, antithyroid drugs for less than 3 months. Preparation of the TCR library used RNA extracted from PBMCs. Arm-PCR of CDR3 regions with iRepertoire HTBI primers generated TCR beta libraries. TCRdb independently ran MiXCR on the multiplex PCR reads; one entry per CDR3 protein. The repertoire holds over 500,000 distinct CDR3 sequences, with roughly 15% as singletons. These records were also assigned to another study, of T cells in Graves' hyperthyroidism and ophthalmopathy.

The material was peripheral blood mononuclear cells (PBMCs), obtained at new diagnosis, from a patient treated with antithyroid drugs. These receptors came from a woman in her 30s with Graves disease.

In its sample, this clonotype was seen a few times. The chain is built from TRBV7-2 and TRBJ2-6; D is undetermined. Germline loops: CDR1 SGHTA, CDR2 FQGNSA. V lost 6 bases to trimming and J lost 0 bases, with 18 bases between them. This CDR3 contains 18 residues. The DNA of the CDR3 is TGTGCCAGCAGTGGGCCGCAACAACTAAGCTCTGGGGCCAACGTCCTGACTTTC. Protein sequence: CASSGPQQLSSGANVLTF.

V gene TRBV2 combines with J gene TRBJ1-1; D might be TRBD1 (5 bases). The germline V and J ends were trimmed by 0 bases and 11 bases, with 13 bases remaining between them. The germline gives CDR1 SNHLY, CDR2 FYNNEI. This CDR3 contains 13 residues. Here the CDR3 reads CASSEAPEGFAFF. The CDR3 nucleotides read TGTGCCAGCAGTGAAGCCCCGGAGGGGTTTGCTTTCTTT.

The rearrangement uses TRBV4-1 and TRBJ1-1; 10 positions match TRBD1. Trimming at V came to 5 bases and at J to 6 bases, leaving 6 bases not matched to a gene. The CDR3 consists of 14 residues. Germline lookup yields CDR1 MGHRA and CDR2 YSYEKL. DNA for the CDR3: TGCGCCAGCAGCGACAGGGGGCAGGATGCTGAAGCTTTCTTT. Protein sequence: CASSDRGQDAEAFF.

V is TRBV18 and J is TRBJ2-7; possibly TRBD1 for D (6 bases). The CDR3 is 15 amino acids. The germline CDR1 and CDR2 sequences are KGHSH and LQKENI. Trimming took off 0 bases at V and 9 bases at J, with 18 bases between the two ends. In DNA, the CDR3 is TGTGCCAGCTCACCACCGGGGGCAGGGGCCCTCGCGCAGTACTTC. Protein product: CASSPPGAGALAQYF.

The table lists this clonotype with many counts. The chain is built from TRBV20-1 and TRBJ2-7; a possible D gene is TRBD2 (6 bases). The V and J ends lost 0 bases and 3 bases respectively, with 12 bases between them. The germline gives CDR1 DFQATT, CDR2 SNEGSKA (reference sequence). The CDR3 covers 14 residues. The CDR3 reads CSARDSSSGYEQYF. The CDR3 nucleotides are TGCAGTGCTAGAGATTCGAGTAGCGGCTACGAGCAGTACTTC.

This clonotype was recorded many times. V and J are TRBV28 and TRBJ1-5; a weak D match, TRBD1 (5 bases). This CDR3 region has 12 residues. V was shortened by 5 bases and J by 13 bases, with 15 bases between the two germline ends. Germline V gene sequence: CDR1 MDHEN, CDR2 SYDVKM. DNA for the CDR3: TGTGCCAGCAGTCCTGGGGACCGAAAACAGCATTTT. Translated, it gives CASSPGDRKQHF.

There are a few counts of this clonotype. This chain connects TRBV7-3 to TRBJ2-4; 9 nucleotides align to TRBD2. Trimming cost V 2 bases and J 3 bases; bases outside gene matches: 11. The CDR3 sequence is 18 residues long. Germline lookup yields CDR1 SGHTA and CDR2 FQGTGA. CDR3 nucleotide sequence: TGTGCCAGCAGCTTACTTCCCGTAGCGGGAGTGGGCAAAAACATTCAGTACTTC. Translated, it gives CASSLLPVAGVGKNIQYF.

The chain links TRBV7-6 to TRBJ2-5; TRBD1 matches 7 bases. Germline values: CDR1 SGHVS, CDR2 FNYEAQ. This CDR3 has 16 residues. J lost 2 bases, V lost 5 bases, and 11 bases had no gene match. CDR3 coding DNA: TGTGCCAGCAGCAACGCCGGGACAGTGATTCAAGAGACCCAGTACTTC. Encoded protein: CASSNAGTVIQETQYF. The whole variable domain, remainder taken from reference TRBV7-6 and TRBJ2-5, is GAGVSQSPRYKVTKRGQDVALRCDPISGHVSLYWYRQALGQGPEFLTYFNYEAQQDKSGLPNDRFSAERPEGSISTLTIQRTEQRDSAMYRCASSNAGTVIQETQYFGPGTRLLVL.

The chain has TRBV4-1 and TRBJ1-2, with D perhaps matching TRBD1 (5 bases). CDR1 is MGHRA and CDR2 is YSYEKL in the germline V gene. V lost 0 bases and J 8 bases, leaving 10 bases between the germline ends. The CDR3 contains 13 residues. The CDR3 protein is CASSQDTRGGYTF. The CDR3 DNA reads as TGCGCCAGCAGCCAAGACACTCGGGGGGGCTACACCTTC.

V and J are TRBV5-6 and TRBJ1-2; tentatively, D is TRBD1 (5 bases). Trimming left V 4 bases short and J 4 bases short, with 14 bases between. This CDR3 comprises 14 residues. CDR1 and CDR2 from the germline V gene are SGHDT and YYEEEE. CDR3 nucleotides: TGTGCCAGCAGCCTGGGACGTTCCCCCTATGGCTACACCTTC. This sequence encodes CASSLGRSPYGYTF.

Ten or more counts support this clonotype. As DNA, the CDR3 is TGTGCCAGCAGCATCGGACACGGGACGGGCAATGAGCAGTTCTTC. The encoded protein is CASSIGHGTGNEQFF. J is TRBJ2-1 and V is TRBV11-2, with D perhaps given as TRBD1 or TRBD2 (5 bases each). The CDR3 consists of 15 residues. Germline CDR1 SGHAT, CDR2 FQNNGV. V lost 5 bases, J lost 6 bases, and 17 bases lay in between.

The J gene is TRBJ1-5, the V gene TRBV30; D possibly corresponds to TRBD1 (6 bases). V lost 1 base and J 8 bases, leaving 12 bases between the germline ends. The CDR3 sequence is 13 residues long. The germline gives CDR1 GTSNPN, CDR2 SVGIG (reference sequence). CDR3 in amino acids: CAWSGFGTKPQHF. The CDR3, as DNA: TGTGCCTGGAGTGGCTTCGGGACAAAGCCCCAGCATTTT. The complete variable domain, with remaining parts taken from reference TRBV30 and TRBJ1-5, reads SQTIHQWPATLVQPVGSPLSLECTVEGTSNPNLYWYRQAAGRGLQLLFYSVGIGQISSEVPQNLSASRPQDRQFILSSKKLLLSDSGFYLCAWSGFGTKPQHFGDGTRLSIL.

This clonotype was counted ten times or more. This chain connects TRBV28 to TRBJ1-5; D possibly corresponds to TRBD1 (5 bases). Germline V gives CDR1 MDHEN, CDR2 SYDVKM. This CDR3 region has 12 residues. V was cut by 9 bases and J by 7 bases, with 13 bases left in between. CDR3 loop: CASSGEGQPQHF. CDR3 DNA sequence: TGTGCCAGTTCGGGGGAGGGACAGCCCCAGCATTTT.

Points on this clonotype: A much larger clone lies one base from this, so it may be a read error. The V call is TRBV5-1, the J call TRBJ1-1; D not certain. Germline CDR1 reads SGHRS; CDR2 reads YFSETQ. The CDR3 runs 13 residues. Trimming shortened V by 2 bases and J by 8 bases, and 13 bases separated the two germline ends. The CDR3 loop is CASSLGIQGEAFF. CDR3 bases: TGCGCCAGCAGCTTAGGCATCCAAGGGGAAGCTTTCTTT.

This clonotype was counted many times. The chain combines TRBV20-1 with TRBJ2-7; 10 bases are a match to TRBD1. In germline, CDR1 is DFQATT, CDR2 SNEGSKA (reference sequence). The CDR3 length is 13 residues. V gave up 5 bases and J gave up 5 bases; unmatched junction bases: 6. The CDR3 is CSAVRDRGNEQYF. CDR3 in DNA: TGCAGTGCTGTCCGGGACAGGGGTAACGAGCAGTACTTC.